This T cell receptor beta chain was recovered during a study of cytomegalovirus exposure and HLA in healthy donors. Nominal health characterized the donors when sampled, though unrecorded immune exposures were likely. Use of 60 Vbeta and 13 Jbeta primers characterized the PCR. Repertoires were generated with immunoSEQ multiplex PCR, while TCRdb's copy carries only in-frame clones and drops some. Here the sample spans about 150,000 clones, more than 75% being singletons. Notes on the study in general: A later analysis reportedly identified an Asian-associated ancestry cluster as carrying fewer N-insertions than the approximately 640-donor mean. Most subjects had HLA-A and HLA-B alleles reportedly predicted accurately by TCR beta sequences.

Per germline, CDR1 SGHVS and CDR2 FQNEAQ. J gave up 2 bases and V 2 bases, and 4 bases lay outside the gene matches. The length of the CDR3 is 16 residues. Turning to this clone: Its antigen is not identified.

The chain is built from TRBV7-8 and TRBJ1-4, with 8 bases fitting TRBD1. This receptor was taken from a man aged 35 to 55 in good health and CMV-seronegative. The sequencing input was PBMCs. CDR3 sequence: CASSLTGQGTNEKLFF. The CDR3 DNA reads TGTGCCAGCAGCTTAACCGGACAGGGTACTAATGAAAAACTGTTTTTT.